This T cell receptor beta chain was captured in a study of beta chain features in type 1 diabetes. The overall study: Patient and healthy donor groups were alike in age, gender and cell yields.

This clone has just a few counts. Its specificity is not known. The investigators reverse transcribed all of the isolated RNA, so they sequenced expressed TCRB transcripts. Samples of naive, central memory and regulatory T cells yielded a mean of around 3.5 million reads. Some clones are missing from TCRdb's copy, which holds only in-frame ones; the method was immunoSEQ multiplex PCR. The sample includes around 690,000 clones, over 10% of them seen just once. Study-wide findings and caveats: Cells with high TCR expression could be over-represented by cDNA sequencing. In every one of the four CD4+ subsets, TCRB CDR3s were moderately but significantly shorter in Type 1 diabetes patients. Naive, central memory and Treg TCRB repertoires seemed to resemble each other more closely in patients than they did in healthy donors.

The source of this sequence is a young man with type 1 diabetes. The sequencing input was naive CD4+ T cells from blood.

CDR3 DNA sequence: TGTGCCAGCAGCTCCCGGCTAGCGGCAGATACGCAGTATTTT. Translating it yields CASSSRLAADTQYF. V is TRBV13 and J is TRBJ2-3; 7 bases are a match to TRBD2. Germline V CDR1 and CDR2: PRHDT, FYEKMQ (reference sequence). V lost 4 bases to trimming and J lost 4 bases; unmatched junction nucleotides: 5. This CDR3 region has 14 residues.